This TCR beta chain was sequenced during a study of vaccination effects on CD4 cells after COVID-19. Study results and limitations: Clones from infection and from vaccination both contracted markedly late after vaccination. Vaccine-induced clones in healthy vaccinees cross-reacted with common cold coronaviruses in only 1 of 255 cases.

Some clones are missing from TCRdb's copy, which holds only in-frame ones; the method was immunoSEQ multiplex PCR. The sample records about 68,000 clones, under 90% being singletons. A note on this clone: The antigen is not known.

Peptide-pool stimulation followed by sequencing identified expanded antigen-specific CD4+ clonotypes in the ViraFEST assay. Subsequent to a culture period of roughly 11 days, CD4+ T cells were isolated. Testing of the vaccine recipients showed negative nucleocapsid antibodies and no prior SARS-CoV-2 infection. Wells each received under 2.5 million PBMC, cultured with approximately 9.7 IU/ml IL-2 and around 10 ug/ml peptides. Cultures had half their medium replaced with IL-2 medium on days 3 and 7. Germline V gives CDR1 KGHDR, CDR2 SFDVKD. The CDR3 consists of 14 residues. The V segment lost 4 bases and the J segment 4 bases; nucleotides outside the gene matches: 6.

V is TRBV24-1 and J is TRBJ2-7; 7 nucleotides line up with TRBD1. This clonotype was sampled from a human donor who received a COVID-19 vaccine. The source was CD4+ T cells from PBMCs cultured with SARS-CoV-2 spike peptides, collected before COVID-19 vaccination. CDR3 sequence reads: CATSERDRVYEQYV. CDR3 in DNA: TGTGCCACCAGTGAACGGGACAGAGTATACGAGCAGTACGTC.